This entry lists 4 T cell receptor beta chains sequenced from one sample in a study of CXCR3-negative and CXCR3-positive naive CD8 T cells. Findings and caveats of the study: For CXCR3-positive naive cells, TRB CDR3s were more hydrophobic than those of CXCR3-negative naive cells.

Researchers prepared the TRB cDNA libraries using 5' RACE with UMI labels. One entry per CDR3 protein, without DNA, is what TCRdb gives after re-calling the 5' RACE reads. The sample's table shows about 50,000 distinct CDR3 sequences. Their antigen targets remain unknown. Source material: naive CXCR3+ CD8+ T cells from blood. Subset given: CD45RO-CCR7+CD27+CD95- naive CD8+ T cells expressing CXCR3 (TNR3+). Receptors were obtained from a human donor in good health. Some clones in this sample may be carry-over from other donors' samples.

This sequence joins TRBV3-1 and TRBJ2-7; without DNA, the TCRdb call of TRBD2 cannot be checked. The CDR3 spans 16 residues. CDR1 is LGHDT, CDR2 YNNKEL, per germline (reference sequence). CDR3 region: CASSQVPGLVSDEQYF.

The rearrangement uses TRBV14 and TRBJ2-7; TCRdb names TRBD1, which stays unverified in the absence of DNA. This CDR3 contains 12 residues. Germline V gives CDR1 SGHDN, CDR2 FVKESK. The CDR3 loop reads CASSHQGYEQYF.

The chain's CDR3 is CASSLEAGGYDEQFF. The V gene is TRBV27, the J gene TRBJ2-1; TCRdb names TRBD1, which stays unverified in the absence of DNA. Germline loops: CDR1 MNHEY, CDR2 SMNVEV (reference sequence). This CDR3 contains 15 residues.

The gene calls are TRBV7-3 and TRBJ2-1; absent DNA, TCRdb's TRBD1 call cannot be checked. Germline loops: CDR1 SGHTA, CDR2 FQGTGA. The CDR3 loop spans 15 amino acids. CDR3 loop: CASSLITGMANEQFF. Full variable domain (remainder filled in from reference TRBV7-3 and TRBJ2-1): GAGVSQTPSNKVTEKGKYVELRCDPISGHTALYWYRQSLGQGPEFLIYFQGTGAADDSGLPNDRFFAVRPEGSVSTLKIQRTERGDSAVYLCASSLITGMANEQFFGPGTRLTVL.